These 11 T cell receptor beta chains share one sample of origin, sequenced in a study of T cell responses to AZD1222 COVID-19 vaccine. This table comes from immunoSEQ multiplex PCR, and its TCRdb copy is limited to in-frame clones, with some not included. The sample consists of some 100,000 clones, more than 70% of them appearing once. Sample: peripheral blood, taken 28 days after the second AZD1222 dose. These receptors all stem from an adult who received the AZD1222 COVID-19 vaccine.

The genes are TRBV9 and TRBJ2-7; 13 nucleotides line up with TRBD2. Trimming removed 2 bases from V and 0 bases from J; junction bases left unmatched: 5. The CDR3 contains 17 residues. The germline gives CDR1 SGDLS, CDR2 YYNGEE. In DNA, the CDR3 is TGTGCCAGCAGCGTTCTGGGACTAGCGGGACCCTCCTACGAGCAGTACTTC. This encodes CASSVLGLAGPSYEQYF. Complete variable domain (other parts from reference TRBV9 and TRBJ2-7): DSGVTQTPKHLITATGQRVTLRCSPRSGDLSVYWYQQSLDQGLQFLIQYYNGEERAKGNILERFSAQQFPDLHSELNLSSLELGDSALYFCASSVLGLAGPSYEQYFGPGTRLTVT.

The gene calls are TRBV12-3 or TRBV12-4 and TRBJ2-2; no clear D gene. The CDR3 has 12 residues. Trimming took off 8 bases at V and 5 bases at J, with 9 bases between the two ends. CDR3 DNA: TGTGCCAGCGGAACTCCTACCGGGGAGCTGTTTTTT. Its protein product is CASGTPTGELFF.

This sequence joins TRBV6-5 and TRBJ1-2, with D uncertain. Germline CDR1 reads MNHEY; CDR2 reads SVGAGI. The CDR3 has 13 residues. Trimming shortened V by 6 bases and J by 2 bases, and 10 bases separated the two germline ends. In DNA form, the CDR3 reads TGTGCCAGCAGCAGCATCCTGAACTATGGCTACACCTTC. This translates into CASSSILNYGYTF.

Regarding this clone: The same CDR3 is also encoded by other DNA sequences in this sample. The rearrangement links TRBV5-1 to TRBJ1-2; D gene uncertain. Germline loops: CDR1 SGHRS, CDR2 YFSETQ. The V and J ends lost 0 bases and 4 bases respectively, with 7 bases between them. This CDR3 is 13 amino acids long. The CDR3 protein is CASSLAGVYGYTF. CDR3 DNA: TGCGCCAGCAGCTTGGCGGGAGTCTATGGCTACACCTTC.

The V call is TRBV12-3 or TRBV12-4, the J call TRBJ2-1; TRBD2 is a possible D gene (5 bases). This CDR3 is 13 amino acids long. V lost 3 bases and J 7 bases, leaving 10 bases between the germline ends. The CDR3 loop reads CASSFLGNNEQFF. The CDR3 DNA sequence: TGTGCCAGCAGTTTTCTCGGGAATAATGAGCAGTTCTTC.

J is TRBJ2-3 and V is TRBV5-4; 8 bases match TRBD1. This CDR3 region has 15 residues. With V trimmed by 2 bases and J by 2 bases, 4 bases remained unmatched. Germline CDR1 is SGHNT and CDR2 is YYREEE (reference sequence). CDR3 amino acids: CASSFPGQDTDTQYF. In nucleotides, the CDR3 is TGTGCCAGCAGCTTCCCGGGACAGGACACAGATACGCAGTATTTT.

The chain has TRBV30 and TRBJ2-5; D remains unclear. The CDR3 contains 12 residues. V was clipped by 4 bases and J by 5 bases, with 11 bases between them. Germline V gene lookup returns CDR1 GTSNPN and CDR2 SVGIG (reference sequence). This CDR3 is CAWKTRFETQYF. As DNA, the CDR3 is TGTGCCTGGAAGACGAGATTCGAGACCCAGTACTTC. Together with reference TRBV30 and TRBJ2-5, the CDR3 gives the full variable domain: SQTIHQWPATLVQPVGSPLSLECTVEGTSNPNLYWYRQAAGRGLQLLFYSVGIGQISSEVPQNLSASRPQDRQFILSSKKLLLSDSGFYLCAWKTRFETQYFGPGTRLLVL.

This rearrangement joins TRBV27 to TRBJ1-2; possible D gene TRBD1, 5 bases. CDR3 length equals 14 residues. Germline assignment: CDR1 MNHEY and CDR2 SMNVEV (reference sequence). Trimming removed 5 bases from V and 4 bases from J, with 14 bases in between. Here the CDR3 DNA reads TGTGCCAGCAGTCGGGACGGAACATTCTATGGCTACACCTTC. Its protein product is CASSRDGTFYGYTF.

V and J are TRBV18 and TRBJ2-7; 14 bases are shared with TRBD2. Germline V gene sequence: CDR1 KGHSH, CDR2 LQKENI. The V segment lost 0 bases and the J segment 2 bases; nucleotides outside the gene matches: 6. The CDR3 is 18 residues long. Written as DNA, the CDR3 is TGTGCCAGCTCACCACCCTCGGGACTAGCGGGGGACCCCTACGAGCAGTACTTC. It encodes CASSPPSGLAGDPYEQYF.

The chain links TRBV7-9 to TRBJ1-1, with D maybe TRBD1 (5 bases). Germline CDR1 SEHNR, CDR2 FQNEAQ (reference sequence). This CDR3 has 13 residues. Trimming stripped 4 bases from V and 3 bases from J, with 9 bases between. CDR3 amino acids: CASSWGRDTEAFF. CDR3 in DNA: TGTGCCAGCAGCTGGGGACGGGACACTGAAGCTTTCTTT.

The rearrangement joins TRBV19 to TRBJ2-7; possible D gene TRBD2, 6 bases. Trimming cost V 2 bases and J 2 bases, with 10 bases left between them. Germline V gene sequence: CDR1 LNHDA, CDR2 SQIVND (reference sequence). The CDR3 loop spans 14 amino acids. This CDR3 is CASSIIADTYEQYF. The CDR3 nucleotides are TGTGCCAGTAGTATAATAGCGGACACCTACGAGCAGTACTTC.